The rows below give T cell receptor beta chains drawn from one sample of a study of blood T cell repertoires in COVID-19. TCRdb's table, derived via immunoSEQ multiplex PCR, lists solely in-frame clones and lacks some. This sample has more than 150,000 clones; more than 65% occur once, and the top ten carry 9.5% to 11%. Sequencing was done on a sample of PBMCs or T cells enriched from blood (not recorded which). All receptors derive from a man in his fifties who had recovered from COVID-19. The conserved cysteine and the conserved F or W are not part of the CDR3 here. Each record gives: V gene, J gene, CDR3 protein.

v_call: TRBV5-1; j_call: TRBJ2-2; cdr3_aa: ASSLGLANTGELF
v_call: TRBV19; j_call: TRBJ2-4; cdr3_aa: ASSIWTGGQNIQY
v_call: TRBV28; j_call: TRBJ2-7; cdr3_aa: ALRTSGYEQY
v_call: TRBV28; j_call: TRBJ1-6; cdr3_aa: ASSSSGGRGSPLH
v_call: TRBV27; j_call: TRBJ2-3; cdr3_aa: ASSLREADTQY
v_call: TRBV28; j_call: TRBJ1-5; cdr3_aa: ASSLWRGLGNQPQH
v_call: TRBV28; j_call: TRBJ2-3; cdr3_aa: ASSRLAGGGDTQY
v_call: TRBV2; j_call: TRBJ2-1; cdr3_aa: ASMRLAYNEQF
v_call: TRBV5-1; j_call: TRBJ2-1; cdr3_aa: ASSLDGTKYNEQF
v_call: TRBV4-1; j_call: TRBJ1-1; cdr3_aa: ASSQVGTLNTEAF
v_call: TRBV6-4; j_call: TRBJ2-3; cdr3_aa: ASSARSGGTTDTQY
v_call: TRBV19; j_call: TRBJ2-1; cdr3_aa: ASSPGQSFEQF
v_call: TRBV5-5; j_call: TRBJ2-7; cdr3_aa: ASGGKY
v_call: TRBV28; j_call: TRBJ1-2; cdr3_aa: ASRQGTAYGYT
v_call: TRBV5-1; j_call: TRBJ1-2; cdr3_aa: ASRDREVYGYT